The entry that follows covers one T cell receptor beta chain sequence. The clone's antigen remains unknown. Base qualities are not at hand, and no much larger clone is one base apart. Whole blood was collected in K2EDTA tubes by collaborating institutions according to the institutions' own protocols. For TCRbeta analysis, collaborators shipped samples in one of three forms: frozen whole blood, isolated PBMCs, or DNA extracted from either of those sample types. CDR1 and CDR2, per the germline V gene, are SGHRS and YFSETQ. V drops 5 bases and J drops 3 bases, leaving 17 bases in between. From cysteine to phenylalanine, the CDR3 is 15 amino acids long. Of all the DNA, just the CDR3 is kept, 45 bases in frame from base 1. This specimen belongs to a study of blood T cell repertoires in COVID-19 (TCRdb year 2020). General notes on the study: Samples from collaborators originated in the United States, Italy and Spain and spanned both the acute and convalescent phases of COVID-19. The dataset comprised deeply sampled blood TCRbeta repertoires from subjects exposed to, actively infected with, or recovered from COVID-19. The repertoires were released in a freely available public database intended as a resource for research on the immune response to SARS-CoV-2. The samples were drawn from the first 160 participants of the ongoing ImmuneRACE study and from over a thousand subjects provided by 6 global collaborators. Where available, HLA class I and class II types were taken from metadata supplied by the sample provider and were not determined by assay-based typing. The prospective study material was composed of cDNA or gDNA derived from T cells, B-cell-depleted T cells, or PBMCs. Nearly every sample came with metadata listing a de-identified subject ID, COVID-19 status, age in years and sex.

General study outcomes and caveats: The amount of clinical and demographic metadata varied by source and participant and was provided uncurated.

The immunoSEQ Assay, a bias-controlled multiplex PCR, was used to amplify TCRbeta CDR3 regions from genomic DNA. As for the authors' bioinformatics: The number of nucleated cells in each sample was estimated by amplification of reference gene primers within the assay. To quantify the absolute abundance of each unique TCRbeta CDR3 rearrangement, sequence reads were collapsed and filtered. Productive Simpson clonality was computed per sample as the square root of Simpson's diversity index over productive rearrangements. TCRdb obtained this table from immuneACCESS and retained in-frame rearrangements with V and J assigned. These tables miss some clones; where compared with another copy, unresolved V genes account for less than half of the shortfall, and the remainder is unexplained. V and J calls and clone size are those listed in that table; D and trimming were worked out from the DNA. The sample profile shows around 450,000 clones; around 88% of them were found once. The ten biggest clones cover roughly 4% of the sample.

The chain is encoded by TRBV5-1 joined to TRBJ1-1, and perhaps TRBD1 as D gene, on 6 matching bases. The source of this sequence is a woman younger than 45 with acute or convalescent COVID-19. The sample comprised peripheral blood. The bases read TGCGCCAGCAGTTTACAGGGTTCTAGTCACACTGAAGCTTTCTTT. It specifies CASSLQGSSHTEAFF. When the CDR3 is completed using the reference TRBV5-1 and TRBJ1-1 genes on either side, the full variable domain is KAGVTQTPRYLIKTRGQQVTLSCSPISGHRSVSWYQQTPGQGLQFLFEYFSETQRNKGNFPGRFSGRQFSNSRSEMNVSTLELGDSALYLCASSLQGSSHTEAFFGQGTRLTVV.